Following are 25 T cell receptor beta chains from one sample sequenced in a study of blood T cell repertoires in COVID-19. Method: immunoSEQ multiplex PCR; TCRdb's copy keeps in-frame clones and lacks some. The data show about 99,000 clones, with roughly 84% seen just once and roughly 29% held by the top ten. The source material was peripheral blood. These receptor sequences come from a man in his fifties or sixties with acute or convalescent COVID-19.

The chain combines TRBV18 with TRBJ2-1, with 13 bases lining up with TRBD2. CDR1 is KGHSH, CDR2 LQKENI, per germline. CDR3 size: 16 residues. Trimming removed 3 bases from V and 8 bases from J; junction bases left unmatched: 7. The CDR3 region is CASSPSLAGGHHEQFF. DNA for the CDR3: TGTGCCAGCTCACCTTCACTAGCGGGAGGGCACCATGAGCAGTTCTTC.

Only one count was recorded for this clone. The chain couples TRBV28 to TRBJ1-6; D not certain. The ends were cut back, 6 bases at V and 6 bases at J, with 6 bases in the middle. CDR1 MDHEN and CDR2 SYDVKM come from the germline V gene. This CDR3 comprises 12 residues. The CDR3 loop reads CASREVNSPLHF. CDR3 bases: TGTGCCAGCAGAGAGGTTAATTCACCCCTCCACTTT.

V usage is TRBV19 and J usage is TRBJ2-5; D perhaps matches TRBD2 (5 bases). CDR1 LNHDA and CDR2 SQIVND come from the germline V gene (reference sequence). The CDR3 is made up of 14 amino acids. Trimming pared 3 bases from V and 1 base from J, leaving 9 bases between. CDR3 DNA sequence: TGTGCCAGTAGTATCCTAGCAGCCCAAGAGACCCAGTACTTC. Translation: CASSILAAQETQYF.

V usage is TRBV6-5 and J usage is TRBJ1-6; D not resolved. CDR1 is MNHEY, CDR2 SVGAGI, per germline. The CDR3 totals 13 residues. The ends were cut back, 11 bases at V and 3 bases at J, with 11 bases in the middle. The CDR3 spells CAAGEGYNSPLHF. The CDR3 nucleotides are TGTGCCGCTGGGGAGGGCTATAATTCACCCCTCCACTTT.

This chain joins TRBV10-3 and TRBJ1-1, with TRBD1 identical over 7 bases. Germline assignment: CDR1 ENHRY and CDR2 SYGVKD. CDR3 length: 13 amino acids. J lost 1 base, V lost 6 bases, and 2 bases had no gene match. The CDR3 DNA sequence: TGTGCCATCAGGACAGGGCCGAACACTGAAGCTTTCTTT. It specifies CAIRTGPNTEAFF.

The chain joins TRBV28 to TRBJ2-3; unclear D gene. Trimming cost V 5 bases and J 2 bases, with 8 bases left between them. The germline V gene encodes CDR1 MDHEN and CDR2 SYDVKM. This CDR3 contains 13 residues. The CDR3 here is CASSQVATDTQYF. CDR3 DNA sequence: TGTGCCAGCAGTCAGGTGGCCACAGATACGCAGTATTTT. The full variable domain, its missing parts supplied by reference TRBV28 and TRBJ2-3, is DVKVTQSSRYLVKRTGEKVFLECVQDMDHENMFWYRQDPGLGLRLIYFSYDVKMKEKGDIPEGYSVSREKKERFSLILESASTNQTSMYLCASSQVATDTQYFGPGTRLTVL.

This chain connects TRBV15 to TRBJ2-7; 8 nucleotides line up with TRBD2. Losses at the gene ends were 0 bases for V and 2 bases for J; bases not matched to a gene: 3. In germline, CDR1 is LNHNV, CDR2 YYDKDF (reference sequence). This CDR3 has 15 residues. DNA of the CDR3: TGTGCCACCAGCAGAGAGGTTAGCGGGACCTACGAGCAGTACTTC. Translating it yields CATSREVSGTYEQYF.

CDR3 region: CASSPRLAAAGELFF. The DNA of the CDR3 is TGTGCCAGCAGCCCTAGACTAGCCGCGGCCGGGGAGCTGTTTTTT. The gene calls are TRBV7-9 and TRBJ2-2; 7 bases map to TRBD2. Germline CDR1 SEHNR, CDR2 FQNEAQ (reference sequence). V shed 5 bases and J 6 bases; nucleotides not matched to a gene: 9. This CDR3 comprises 15 residues.

Only a few counts were recorded for this clone. The J gene is TRBJ1-4, the V gene TRBV7-9; no reliable D call. Trimming shortened V by 3 bases and J by 3 bases, and 5 bases separated the two germline ends. CDR3 length equals 13 residues. The V gene's germline CDR1 is SEHNR and CDR2 FQNEAQ (reference sequence). CDR3: CASSFRANEKLFF. The CDR3 bases are TGTGCCAGCAGCTTCCGAGCTAATGAAAAACTGTTTTTT.

The V gene is TRBV28, the J gene TRBJ2-3; D unclear. Germline values: CDR1 MDHEN, CDR2 SYDVKM. V gave up 3 bases and J gave up 1 base, with 8 bases separating them. The CDR3 spans 14 residues. The CDR3 DNA is TGTGCCAGCAGTTTCCTCGCGGGCACAGATACGCAGTATTTT. Residues: CASSFLAGTDTQYF.

This clone has only a few counts. The chain uses TRBV2 and TRBJ2-4; maybe TRBD2 (5 bases). Trimming removed 2 bases at V and 3 bases at J, with 11 bases between. Looked up from germline, CDR1 is SNHLY and CDR2 is FYNNEI. This CDR3 is 15 amino acids long. The CDR3 coding sequence is TGTGCCAGCAGTGAAAAGGGTGCGGGCAAAAACATTCAGTACTTC. Its protein product is CASSEKGAGKNIQYF.

J is TRBJ1-1 and V is TRBV28; D is ambiguous. CDR3 size: 11 residues. The V end was cut by 4 bases, the J end by 8 bases, with 8 bases between. The germline gives CDR1 MDHEN, CDR2 SYDVKM. CDR3 in amino acids: CASSSFTEAFF. The CDR3 DNA reads as TGTGCCAGCAGTTCTTTCACAGAAGCTTTCTTT.

A single count supports this clone. The chain joins TRBV11-2 to TRBJ2-7; a weak D match, TRBD2 (6 bases). Trimming removed 2 bases from V and 7 bases from J, with 12 bases in between. CDR3 length: 13 amino acids. Germline V gene sequence: CDR1 SGHAT, CDR2 FQNNGV. The CDR3 is CASSLFMEGEQYV. The DNA for the CDR3 is TGTGCCAGCAGCTTATTTATGGAGGGGGAGCAGTACGTC.

This sequence joins TRBV7-2 and TRBJ2-2; tentative D call: TRBD2 (5 bases). Germline CDR1 SGHTA, CDR2 FQGNSA. V lost 5 bases and J 0 bases, leaving 19 bases between the germline ends. The CDR3 spans 18 residues. The CDR3 coding sequence is TGTGCCAGCAGCCCGGAAGGTTTGCGGGTGACGAACACCGGGGAGCTGTTTTTT. It translates to CASSPEGLRVTNTGELFF.

In this sample, this clone turned up once. The chain uses TRBV13 and TRBJ2-7; 11 bases are a match to TRBD2. The germline V gene encodes CDR1 PRHDT and CDR2 FYEKMQ (reference sequence). V shed 2 bases, J shed 3 bases, and the junction held 3 bases outside the gene matches. This CDR3 spans 15 amino acids. The CDR3 DNA reads TGTGCCAGCAGCTTAACTAGCGGGAGTAACTACGAGCAGTACTTC. Translated, it gives CASSLTSGSNYEQYF. Full variable domain (remainder filled in from reference TRBV13 and TRBJ2-7): AAGVIQSPRHLIKEKRETATLKCYPIPRHDTVYWYQQGPGQDPQFLISFYEKMQSDKGSIPDRFSAQQFSDYHSELNMSSLELGDSALYFCASSLTSGSNYEQYFGPGTRLTVT.

The V gene is TRBV7-8, the J gene TRBJ1-2, with D perhaps TRBD1 (5 bases). The V end lost 6 bases, the J end lost 4 bases, and 12 bases lay between the germline ends. CDR3 length: 13 amino acids. CDR1 and CDR2 from the germline V gene are SGHVS and FQNEAQ. Here the CDR3 DNA reads TGTGCCAGCAGTCCTGACAGAACCTATGGCTACACCTTC. It translates to CASSPDRTYGYTF.

The rearrangement joins TRBV15 to TRBJ2-7, with a possible D match to TRBD2 (6 bases). The V end lost 3 bases, the J end lost 6 bases, and 15 bases lay between the germline ends. The germline V gene has CDR1 LNHNV and CDR2 YYDKDF (reference sequence). This CDR3 comprises 14 residues. CDR3 nucleotides: TGTGCCACCAGCAGGGGACCGTTGGGGGGCGAGCAGTACGTC. It specifies CATSRGPLGGEQYV.

This clone was counted a few times. CDR3 amino acids: CASSPAGTSGSGGYNEQFF. The CDR3 region has the DNA TGCGCCAGCAGCCCGGCCGGGACTAGCGGGAGTGGGGGCTACAATGAGCAGTTCTTC. This chain connects TRBV4-1 to TRBJ2-1, with 14 bases identical to TRBD2. This CDR3 contains 19 residues. From germline, CDR1 is MGHRA and CDR2 YSYEKL. J gave up 3 bases and V 4 bases, and 11 bases lay outside the gene matches.

The sample holds one count of this clone. This chain's CDR3 is CASSSPSSRGFGANVLTF. CDR3 nucleotides: TGTGCCAGCAGCTCTCCGTCTAGTCGGGGGTTTGGGGCCAACGTCCTGACTTTC. The chain carries TRBV7-9 and TRBJ2-6; possibly TRBD2 for D (6 bases). Germline values: CDR1 SEHNR, CDR2 FQNEAQ (reference sequence). The length of the CDR3 is 18 residues. V was shortened by 4 bases and J by 3 bases, with 19 bases between the two germline ends. The full variable domain, completed using reference TRBV7-9 and TRBJ2-6, is DTGVSQNPRHKITKRGQNVTFRCDPISEHNRLYWYRQTLGQGPEFLTYFQNEAQLEKSRLLSDRFSAERPKGSFSTLEIQRTEQGDSAMYLCASSSPSSRGFGANVLTFGAGSRLTVL.

The CDR3 region has the DNA TGTGCCAGTAGTATAGCCCGAGGAGGGCTACAGCCCCAGCATTTT. Protein sequence: CASSIARGGLQPQHF. V usage is TRBV19 and J usage is TRBJ1-5, with D unclear. This CDR3 comprises 15 residues. V was shortened by 1 base and J by 7 bases, with 14 bases between the two germline ends. Germline V gene lookup returns CDR1 LNHDA and CDR2 SQIVND (reference sequence).

The V call is TRBV2, the J call TRBJ2-3, with no clear D. The CDR3 covers 14 residues. The germline V gene encodes CDR1 SNHLY and CDR2 FYNNEI. V dropped 8 bases and J dropped 4 bases, with 16 bases sitting between them. CDR3 bases: TGTGCCAGCGGCCTCTCCCTGCTGGCAGATACGCAGTATTTT. Amino acid sequence: CASGLSLLADTQYF. The entire variable domain, with the rest obtained from reference TRBV2 and TRBJ2-3, is as follows: EPEVTQTPSHQVTQMGQEVILRCVPISNHLYFYWYRQILGQKVEFLVSFYNNEISEKSEIFDDQFSVERPDGSNFTLKIRSTKLEDSAMYFCASGLSLLADTQYFGPGTRLTVL.

The V call is TRBV5-6, the J call TRBJ1-2; D call uncertain. The CDR3 runs to 13 residues. V was trimmed by 4 bases and J by 2 bases, leaving 9 bases between them. The germline V gene has CDR1 SGHDT and CDR2 YYEEEE. The CDR3 protein is CASSLGSNYGYTF. CDR3 DNA: TGTGCCAGCAGCCTTGGGAGCAACTATGGCTACACCTTC.

V is TRBV18 and J is TRBJ1-6; tentative D call: TRBD1 (6 bases). Germline CDR1 and CDR2: KGHSH and LQKENI. This CDR3 spans 16 amino acids. V was trimmed by 4 bases and J by 6 bases, leaving 16 bases between them. DNA of the CDR3: TGTGCCAGCTCACTCCGGGACACCTTGTTTAATTCACCCCTCCACTTT. It yields the protein CASSLRDTLFNSPLHF.

CDR3 sequence reads: CATGRGNQPQHF. The DNA of the CDR3 is TGTGCCACTGGGAGGGGCAATCAGCCCCAGCATTTT. The rearrangement uses TRBV6-5 and TRBJ1-5; D remains ambiguous. Looked up from germline, CDR1 is MNHEY and CDR2 is SVGAGI. The germline V and J ends were trimmed by 10 bases and 2 bases, with 9 bases remaining between them. The CDR3 length is 12 residues.

V gene TRBV9 combines with J gene TRBJ1-2; D unclear. V was cut by 0 bases and J by 8 bases, with 20 bases left in between. Germline lookup yields CDR1 SGDLS and CDR2 YYNGEE. The CDR3 runs 16 residues. The DNA for the CDR3 is TGTGCCAGCAGCGTAGAGGAGGGCTCCCTTATTCGCGGCTACACCTTC. Amino acid sequence: CASSVEEGSLIRGYTF.